The subject of this entry is one T cell receptor beta chain. The CDR3 contains 15 residues. Trimming took 2 bases from V and 2 from J, leaving 14 bases between them. CDR1 and CDR2 (germline): SQVTM, ANQGSEA. The time point denotes: peripheral blood 6 weeks after treatment start. Synthetic analogs of TCR templates were spiked into every PCR. This table comes from immunoSEQ multiplex PCR, and its TCRdb copy is limited to in-frame clones, with some not included. In the table there are about 51,000 clones, around 90% of which are singletons. The data are from a study of PD-L1 blockade in urothelial cancer. Study as a whole: The study recovered a median of about 140,000 T cells per blood sample.

This chain connects TRBV29-1 to TRBJ2-3, with unresolved D. This sample comprised PBMCs, obtained around atezolizumab (anti-PD-L1) treatment. The clonotype comes from a man in his sixties with urothelial cancer. CDR3: CSVETFRSPTDTQYF. The CDR3 region has the DNA TGCAGCGTTGAAACCTTCCGGTCCCCCACAGATACGCAGTATTTT.